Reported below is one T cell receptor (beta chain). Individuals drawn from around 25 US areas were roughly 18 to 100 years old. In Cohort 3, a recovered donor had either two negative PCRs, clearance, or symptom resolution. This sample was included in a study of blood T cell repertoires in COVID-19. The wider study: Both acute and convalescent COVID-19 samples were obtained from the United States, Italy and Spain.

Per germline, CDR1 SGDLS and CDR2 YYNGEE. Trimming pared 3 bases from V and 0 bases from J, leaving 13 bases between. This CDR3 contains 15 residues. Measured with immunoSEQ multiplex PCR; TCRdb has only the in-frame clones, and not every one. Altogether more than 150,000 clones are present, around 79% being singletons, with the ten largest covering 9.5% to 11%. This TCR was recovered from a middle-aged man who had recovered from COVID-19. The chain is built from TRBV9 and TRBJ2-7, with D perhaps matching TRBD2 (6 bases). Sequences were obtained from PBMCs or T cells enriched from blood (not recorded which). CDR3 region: CASSGGTGASYEQYF. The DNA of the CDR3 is TGTGCCAGCAGCGGGGGTACGGGAGCCTCCTACGAGCAGTACTTC.